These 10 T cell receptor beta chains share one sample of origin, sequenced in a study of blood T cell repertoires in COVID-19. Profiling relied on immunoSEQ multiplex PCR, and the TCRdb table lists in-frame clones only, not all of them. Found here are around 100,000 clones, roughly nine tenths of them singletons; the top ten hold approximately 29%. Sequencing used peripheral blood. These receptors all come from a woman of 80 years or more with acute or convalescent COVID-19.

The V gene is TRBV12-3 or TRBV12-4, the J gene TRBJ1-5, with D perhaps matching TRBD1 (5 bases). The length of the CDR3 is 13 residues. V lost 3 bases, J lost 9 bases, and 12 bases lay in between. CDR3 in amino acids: CASSLGGVLPQHF. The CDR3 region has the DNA TGTGCCAGCAGTTTGGGGGGTGTATTGCCCCAGCATTTT.

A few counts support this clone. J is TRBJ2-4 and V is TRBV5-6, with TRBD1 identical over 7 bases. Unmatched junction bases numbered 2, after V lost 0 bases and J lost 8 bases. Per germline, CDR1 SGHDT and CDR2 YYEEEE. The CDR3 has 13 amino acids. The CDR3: CASSLDRGYIQYF. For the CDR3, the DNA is TGTGCCAGCAGCTTGGACAGGGGTTACATTCAGTACTTC. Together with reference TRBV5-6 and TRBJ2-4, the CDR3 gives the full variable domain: DAGVTQSPTHLIKTRGQQVTLRCSPKSGHDTVSWYQQALGQGPQFIFQYYEEEERQRGNFPDRFSGHQFPNYSSELNVNALLLGDSALYLCASSLDRGYIQYFGAGTRLSVL.

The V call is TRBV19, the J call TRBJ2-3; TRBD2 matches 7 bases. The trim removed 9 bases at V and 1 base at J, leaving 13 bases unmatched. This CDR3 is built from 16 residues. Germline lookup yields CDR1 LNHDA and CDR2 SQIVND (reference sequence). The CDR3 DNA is TGTGCCAGCAAGGGCGGAGCGGGGCCTCGCACAGATACGCAGTATTTT. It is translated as CASKGGAGPRTDTQYF.

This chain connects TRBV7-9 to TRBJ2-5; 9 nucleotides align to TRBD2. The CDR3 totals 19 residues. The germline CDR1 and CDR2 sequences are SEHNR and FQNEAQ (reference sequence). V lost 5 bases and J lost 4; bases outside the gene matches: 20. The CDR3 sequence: CASSKWVLAGSTLGETQYF. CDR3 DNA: TGTGCCAGCAGCAAATGGGTGCTAGCGGGGTCTACCCTAGGAGAGACCCAGTACTTC.

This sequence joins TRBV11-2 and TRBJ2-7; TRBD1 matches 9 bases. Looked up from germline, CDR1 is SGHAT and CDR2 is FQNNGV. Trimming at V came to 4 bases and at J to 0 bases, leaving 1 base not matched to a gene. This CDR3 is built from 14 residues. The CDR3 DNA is TGTGCCAGCAGCTGGGGACAGGGCTCCTACGAGCAGTACTTC. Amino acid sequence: CASSWGQGSYEQYF.

CDR3 bases: TGTGCCAGCAGCCACCGGGACAGGGTTGGCGAGCAGTACTTC. As protein: CASSHRDRVGEQYF. The gene calls are TRBV5-4 and TRBJ2-7; 9 bases map to TRBD1. CDR3 length equals 14 residues. Trimming took 4 bases from V and 6 from J; bases not matched to a gene: 8. CDR1 and CDR2 (germline): SGHNT, YYREEE (reference sequence). Full variable domain (missing parts from reference TRBV5-4 and TRBJ2-7): ETGVTQSPTHLIKTRGQQVTLRCSSQSGHNTVSWYQQALGQGPQFIFQYYREEENGRGNFPPRFSGLQFPNYSSELNVNALELDDSALYLCASSHRDRVGEQYFGPGTRLTVT.

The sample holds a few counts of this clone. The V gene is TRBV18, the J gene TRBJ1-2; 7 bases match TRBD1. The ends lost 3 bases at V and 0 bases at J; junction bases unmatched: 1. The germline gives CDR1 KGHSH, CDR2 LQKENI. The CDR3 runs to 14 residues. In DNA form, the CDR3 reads TGTGCCAGCTCACCGGGACAGTCTAACTATGGCTACACCTTC. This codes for CASSPGQSNYGYTF.

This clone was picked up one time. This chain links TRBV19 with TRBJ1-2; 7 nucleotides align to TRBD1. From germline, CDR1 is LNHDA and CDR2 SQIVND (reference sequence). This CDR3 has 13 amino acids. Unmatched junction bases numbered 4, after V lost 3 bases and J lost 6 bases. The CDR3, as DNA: TGTGCCAGTAGTATTCTTGACAGGGATGGCTACACCTTC. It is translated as CASSILDRDGYTF.

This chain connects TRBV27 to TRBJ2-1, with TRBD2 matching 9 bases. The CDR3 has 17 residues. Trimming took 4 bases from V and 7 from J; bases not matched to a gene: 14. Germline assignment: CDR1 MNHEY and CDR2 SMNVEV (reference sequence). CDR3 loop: CASSSNVGRGGLNEQFF. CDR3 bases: TGTGCCAGCAGTTCTAACGTGGGGCGGGGGGGTCTGAATGAGCAGTTCTTC.

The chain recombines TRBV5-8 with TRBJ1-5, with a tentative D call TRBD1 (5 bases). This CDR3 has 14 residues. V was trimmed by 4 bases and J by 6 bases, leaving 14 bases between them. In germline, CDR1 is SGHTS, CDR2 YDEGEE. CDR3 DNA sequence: TGTGCCAGCAGCCATGGACAAAACCTTCAGCCCCAGCATTTT. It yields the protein CASSHGQNLQPQHF.